The 26 T cell receptor beta chains below come from one sample, sequenced in a study of T cell responses to AZD1222 COVID-19 vaccine. Clones were sequenced by immunoSEQ multiplex PCR, and TCRdb holds only the in-frame ones, with some missing. The table shows around 190,000 clones, with just over 85% occurring only once. The source was peripheral blood, collected on day 0 of AZD1222 vaccination. All receptors come from an adult in good health.

The chain couples TRBV28 to TRBJ2-1; TRBD1 agrees at 8 bases. V gave up 5 bases and J gave up 4 bases; unmatched junction bases: 7. This CDR3 is built from 15 residues. CDR1 and CDR2 (germline): MDHEN, SYDVKM. CDR3 region: CASSPGTGDYNEQFF. The CDR3 DNA reads TGTGCCAGCAGTCCCGGGACAGGAGATTACAATGAGCAGTTCTTC. The complete variable domain, with remaining parts taken from reference TRBV28 and TRBJ2-1, reads DVKVTQSSRYLVKRTGEKVFLECVQDMDHENMFWYRQDPGLGLRLIYFSYDVKMKEKGDIPEGYSVSREKKERFSLILESASTNQTSMYLCASSPGTGDYNEQFFGPGTRLTVL.

The chain couples TRBV27 to TRBJ1-1; tentatively, D is TRBD1 (6 bases). Per germline, CDR1 MNHEY and CDR2 SMNVEV (reference sequence). V shed 0 bases and J shed 0 bases, with 8 bases lying between them. CDR3 length: 15 residues. The CDR3 bases are TGTGCCAGCAGTTTATCGGCAGGGGTGAACACTGAAGCTTTCTTT. It yields the protein CASSLSAGVNTEAFF.

The V gene is TRBV9, the J gene TRBJ2-3, with 9 bases matching TRBD2. The length of the CDR3 is 16 residues. Germline V lookup: CDR1 SGDLS, CDR2 YYNGEE. V was pared by 0 bases and J by 5 bases, with 7 bases of the junction left unmatched. This CDR3 is CASSVGGGAGRDTQYF. CDR3 nucleotides: TGTGCCAGCAGCGTAGGCGGGGGGGCGGGACGAGATACGCAGTATTTT.

The rearrangement joins TRBV5-6 to TRBJ1-3, with TRBD1 matching 10 bases. In germline, CDR1 is SGHDT, CDR2 YYEEEE. This CDR3 is 15 amino acids long. Unmatched junction bases numbered 4, after V lost 6 bases and J lost 1 base. This CDR3 reads CASKTGQGSGNTIYF. As DNA, the CDR3 is TGTGCCAGCAAAACGGGACAGGGGTCTGGAAACACCATATATTTT.

CDR3 amino acids: CASSQERDYNEQYF. The CDR3 DNA sequence: TGCGCCAGCAGCCAAGAAAGGGACTACAACGAGCAGTACTTC. The chain combines TRBV4-3 with TRBJ2-7; 7 positions agree with TRBD2. Germline V gives CDR1 LGHNA, CDR2 YSLEER. This CDR3 contains 14 residues. V shed 0 bases and J 5 bases; nucleotides not matched to a gene: 4.

The rearrangement joins TRBV9 to TRBJ2-4; 9 nucleotides line up with TRBD1. This CDR3 region has 15 residues. V was clipped by 4 bases and J by 3 bases; unmatched bases: 5. CDR1 and CDR2 from the germline V gene are SGDLS and YYNGEE. CDR3 sequence (DNA): TGTGCCAGCAGCCAAACGGGACAGGGCAAAAACATTCAGTACTTC. This sequence encodes CASSQTGQGKNIQYF.

For the CDR3, the DNA is TGTGCCAGCAGTGAGGACTATGCTTTCTTT. Protein: CASSEDYAFF. The chain carries TRBV2 and TRBJ1-1; D ambiguous. V shed 3 bases and J shed 11 bases, with 7 bases lying between them. This CDR3 region has 10 residues. Germline CDR1 SNHLY, CDR2 FYNNEI.

Comments on this clone: The junction departs from the called germline gene at one end, perhaps through a read error. The chain uses TRBV7-7 and TRBJ2-7, with a weak D call TRBD1 (5 bases). Germline values: CDR1 SSHAT, CDR2 FNYEAQ (reference sequence). The CDR3 contains 15 residues. CDR3 sequence reads: CASSPPCGRAYEQYF. The CDR3 DNA reads as TGTGCTAGCAGCCCTCCCTGTGGCAGGGCCTACGAGCAGTACTTC.

The gene calls are TRBV11-2 and TRBJ1-3; 10 bases fit TRBD1. Trimming removed 0 bases from V and 7 bases from J; junction bases left unmatched: 6. From germline, CDR1 is SGHAT and CDR2 FQNNGV. The CDR3 consists of 16 residues. The CDR3 coding sequence is TGTGCCAGCAGCTTAGATCTGAGACAGGGGGCTAACACCATATATTTT. This gives the protein CASSLDLRQGANTIYF.

The chain recombines TRBV10-3 with TRBJ2-3, with 9 bases that match TRBD1. Germline assignment: CDR1 ENHRY and CDR2 SYGVKD. The length of the CDR3 is 16 residues. V shed 1 base and J 0 bases; nucleotides not matched to a gene: 2. The CDR3 spells CAISEYDRGSTDTQYF. The CDR3 region has the DNA TGTGCCATCAGTGAGTACGACAGGGGGAGCACAGATACGCAGTATTTT.

The rearrangement links TRBV12-3 or TRBV12-4 to TRBJ1-4, with D perhaps TRBD1 (5 bases). The CDR3 has 13 residues. V was clipped by 8 bases and J by 3 bases, with 10 bases between them. The CDR3 DNA sequence: TGTGCCAGCGCTCGACAGCCTAATGAAAAACTGTTTTTT. Its protein is CASARQPNEKLFF.

The chain is built from TRBV4-2 and TRBJ2-2; D not resolved. Trimming removed 3 bases from V and 6 bases from J, with 11 bases in between. Looked up from germline, CDR1 is LGHNA and CDR2 is YNFKEQ. CDR3 length: 14 residues. CDR3 DNA: TGTGCCAGCAGCCAGGTCGCAGTAGCCGGGGAGCTGTTTTTT. It translates to CASSQVAVAGELFF.

Here the CDR3 DNA reads TGTGCCAGTAGTGGTGACTTTAATGAAAAACTGTTTTTT. Translated: CASSGDFNEKLFF. The chain employs TRBV19 and TRBJ1-4; no clear D gene. CDR1 is LNHDA, CDR2 SQIVND, per germline (reference sequence). V was shortened by 5 bases and J by 4 bases, with 8 bases between the two germline ends. The CDR3 is 13 amino acids.

This clone was found a few times. V is TRBV5-4 and J is TRBJ2-1; unclear D gene. Germline V CDR1 and CDR2: SGHNT, YYREEE (reference sequence). Trimming removed 0 bases from V and 8 bases from J, with 9 bases in between. The CDR3 loop spans 13 amino acids. CDR3 nucleotide sequence: TGTGCCAGCAGCTTGGTGAAACGCGATGAGCAGTTCTTC. Encoded protein: CASSLVKRDEQFF.

In nucleotides, the CDR3 is TGTGCCAGCAGCCAGACAGGGGGGAATTCACCCCTCCACTTT. It encodes CASSQTGGNSPLHF. This sequence joins TRBV14 and TRBJ1-6; 9 bases map to TRBD1. This CDR3 has 14 residues. Per the germline V gene, CDR1 is SGHDN and CDR2 is FVKESK. V was clipped by 3 bases and J by 7 bases; unmatched bases: 1. The full variable domain, in which reference TRBV14 and TRBJ1-6 provide the parts outside the CDR3, is EAGVTQFPSHSVIEKGQTVTLRCDPISGHDNLYWYRRVMGKEIKFLLHFVKESKQDESGMPNNRFLAERTGGTYSTLKVQPAELEDSGVYFCASSQTGGNSPLHFGNGTRLTVT.

The genes are TRBV7-3 and TRBJ2-5; weak D call: TRBD1 (5 bases). The CDR3 runs to 13 residues. Trimming cost V 8 bases and J 5 bases, with 15 bases left between them. Per the germline V gene, CDR1 is SGHTA and CDR2 is FQGTGA. This CDR3 is CASAAGSVETQYF. The DNA for the CDR3 is TGTGCCAGCGCGGCAGGGTCCGTGGAGACCCAGTACTTC.

This rearrangement joins TRBV12-1 to TRBJ2-5. TRBV12-1 is described as a pseudogene. The CDR3 sequence is 11 residues long. CDR3 region: CASSLRETQYF. The CDR3 bases are TGTGCCAGCAGCTTAAGGGAGACCCAGTACTTC.

This clone was recorded only once. The chain recombines TRBV30 with TRBJ1-5; D is undetermined. The germline CDR1 and CDR2 sequences are GTSNPN and SVGIG (reference sequence). With 0 bases removed from V and 1 base from J, the gap between germline ends came to 7 bases. The CDR3 length is 14 residues. CDR3 protein: CAWSVGTSNQPQHF. The CDR3 DNA reads TGTGCCTGGAGTGTGGGAACGAGCAATCAGCCCCAGCATTTT.

This clone has just one count. J is TRBJ2-2 and V is TRBV14; D call uncertain. Germline V lookup: CDR1 SGHDN, CDR2 FVKESK. V lost 2 bases, J lost 7 bases, and 20 bases lay in between. The CDR3 has 17 amino acids. CDR3 sequence reads: CASSQNNLHYRDGELFF. CDR3 DNA: TGTGCCAGCAGCCAAAACAACCTCCACTATCGAGACGGGGAGCTGTTTTTT.

The chain carries TRBV5-6 and TRBJ2-2, with 8 bases identical to TRBD1. CDR1 is SGHDT and CDR2 is YYEEEE in the germline V gene. V shed 5 bases and J 4 bases; nucleotides not matched to a gene: 4. The CDR3 contains 14 residues. CDR3 nucleotide sequence: TGTGCCAGCAGGAGGACAGGGACCACCGGGGAGCTGTTTTTT. It translates to CASRRTGTTGELFF.

This clone was seen a few times. The chain links TRBV9 to TRBJ1-6; TRBD1 matches 9 bases. CDR1 SGDLS and CDR2 YYNGEE come from the germline V gene. The CDR3 extends over 14 amino acids. With V trimmed by 3 bases and J by 8 bases, 3 bases remained unmatched. The CDR3 loop reads CASSGTGDHSPLHF. CDR3 in DNA: TGTGCCAGCAGCGGGACAGGGGACCATTCACCCCTCCACTTT.

The V call is TRBV7-3, the J call TRBJ1-5; 8 nucleotides agree with TRBD1. V was clipped by 7 bases and J by 5 bases; unmatched bases: 13. The CDR3 has 16 residues. From germline, CDR1 is SGHTA and CDR2 FQGTGA. Here the CDR3 reads CASTDDGTGFYQPQHF. CDR3 coding DNA: TGTGCCAGCACCGACGACGGGACAGGTTTCTATCAGCCCCAGCATTTT.

The chain recombines TRBV11-2 with TRBJ1-5; D remains unclear. The CDR3 has 13 residues. V gave up 0 bases and J gave up 7 bases, with 7 bases separating them. Germline CDR1 and CDR2: SGHAT and FQNNGV. Written as DNA, the CDR3 is TGTGCCAGCAGCTTAGATCAAGGGCAGCCCCAGCATTTT. Its translation: CASSLDQGQPQHF.

This rearrangement joins TRBV19 to TRBJ1-6; D remains ambiguous. The CDR3 is 15 residues long. The germline gives CDR1 LNHDA, CDR2 SQIVND (reference sequence). V lost 5 bases, J lost 5 bases, and 13 bases lay in between. The CDR3 spells CASSLGLSNNSPLHF. The CDR3 bases are TGTGCCAGTAGTCTCGGACTGTCGAATAATTCACCCCTCCACTTT.

This clone showed up just a few times. The V call is TRBV24-1, the J call TRBJ2-1, with 7 bases fitting TRBD2. Germline V CDR1 and CDR2: KGHDR, SFDVKD. The CDR3 is 16 amino acids. Germline trimming cut 5 bases from V and 5 bases from J; bases unmatched to any gene: 11. This CDR3 is CATSAINGGYDNEQFF. The CDR3 nucleotides read TGTGCCACCAGTGCCATAAACGGGGGGTACGACAATGAGCAGTTCTTC.

V is TRBV7-8 and J is TRBJ2-2, with 8 bases fitting TRBD1. The CDR3 is made up of 17 amino acids. Germline V gene data show CDR1 as SGHVS and CDR2 as FQNEAQ. V lost 5 bases to trimming and J lost 4 bases; unmatched junction nucleotides: 12. Written as DNA, the CDR3 is TGTGCCAGCAGCCCCTCGGGACAGGTATATCCCACCGGGGAGCTGTTTTTT. The encoded protein is CASSPSGQVYPTGELFF.